The 22 T cell receptor beta chains in this list originate from one sample, sequenced in a study of blood T cell repertoires in COVID-19. Using immunoSEQ multiplex PCR, the repertoire was profiled, and TCRdb retains in-frame clones only, with some absent. The table lists 250,000 to 400,000 clones, around 90% of them singletons. Source material: PBMCs or T cells enriched from blood (not recorded which). The source is a man in his fifties or sixties who had recovered from COVID-19.

The sample holds one count of this clone. The V gene is TRBV29-1, the J gene TRBJ2-3, with 10 bases identical to TRBD1. The J segment lost 1 base and the V segment lost 7 bases, leaving 8 bases of the junction unmatched. CDR1 SQVTM and CDR2 ANQGSEA come from the germline V gene. The CDR3 runs to 15 residues. DNA of the CDR3: TGCAGCGCTCCGACCGGGACAGGGGGCACAGATACGCAGTATTTT. Its translation is CSAPTGTGGTDTQYF.

The chain combines TRBV2 with TRBJ2-7; 7 bases are a match to TRBD1. Germline V lookup: CDR1 SNHLY, CDR2 FYNNEI. Trimming took 6 bases from V and 2 from J; bases not matched to a gene: 10. This CDR3 is built from 15 residues. This CDR3 reads CASRRTRDRAYEQYF. The CDR3 DNA follows: TGTGCCAGCAGACGAACCCGGGACAGAGCCTACGAGCAGTACTTC.

The chain employs TRBV6-4 and TRBJ2-1, with D perhaps matching TRBD2 (6 bases). The CDR3 has 15 residues. The V gene's germline CDR1 is MRHNA and CDR2 SNTAGT. Between the trimmed V and J ends, which lost 4 bases and 4 bases, there was a span of 14 bases. The CDR3 spells CASSGGRGGYNEQFF. CDR3 bases: TGTGCCAGCAGTGGAGGGCGGGGAGGATACAATGAGCAGTTCTTC.

This chain links TRBV15 with TRBJ1-4; 8 nucleotides align to TRBD1. The V and J ends lost 0 bases and 4 bases, in that order; junction bases with no gene match: 7. Germline values: CDR1 LNHNV, CDR2 YYDKDF (reference sequence). This CDR3 region has 17 residues. CDR3 sequence reads: CATSRDQGTGGNEKLFF. DNA for the CDR3: TGTGCCACCAGCAGAGATCAGGGGACAGGCGGTAATGAAAAACTGTTTTTT.

This clone was counted a single time. The rearrangement joins TRBV20-1 to TRBJ2-5; D is unclear. Per germline, CDR1 DFQATT and CDR2 SNEGSKA (reference sequence). V was cut by 3 bases and J by 1 base, with 9 bases left in between. The CDR3 consists of 13 residues. The CDR3 loop reads CSASRDTQETQYF. CDR3 DNA: TGCAGTGCTAGTCGAGACACCCAAGAGACCCAGTACTTC.

In this sample, this clone turned up a few times. The chain combines TRBV2 with TRBJ2-2; D is unclear. Germline V gene sequence: CDR1 SNHLY, CDR2 FYNNEI. Trimming cost V 3 bases and J 3 bases, with 5 bases left between them. CDR3 size: 13 residues. The CDR3 DNA sequence: TGTGCCAGCAGTGAGGAGTACACCGGGGAGCTGTTTTTT. Translation: CASSEEYTGELFF.

The chain combines TRBV5-1 with TRBJ2-7, with D possibly being TRBD2 (5 bases). Germline V gene data show CDR1 as SGHRS and CDR2 as YFSETQ. V lost 0 bases to trimming and J lost 0 bases, with 10 bases between them. CDR3 size: 15 residues. CDR3 nucleotide sequence: TGCGCCAGCAGCTTGGCCGGGGTAATCTCCTACGAGCAGTACTTC. Its protein is CASSLAGVISYEQYF.

The V and J genes are TRBV19 and TRBJ1-2; maybe TRBD1 (6 bases). V was pared by 4 bases and J by 0 bases, with 12 bases between. CDR3 length: 15 amino acids. Per germline, CDR1 LNHDA and CDR2 SQIVND (reference sequence). CDR3 coding DNA: TGTGCCAGTAGTACAGGACAGTTGGCTAACTATGGCTACACCTTC. This codes for CASSTGQLANYGYTF.

The gene calls are TRBV12-3 or TRBV12-4 and TRBJ2-1; weak D call: TRBD2 (7 bases). V was pared by 8 bases and J by 5 bases, with 13 bases between. This CDR3 region has 13 residues. The CDR3 nucleotides are TGTGCCAGCCTCCCGGGGGGCCACAATGAGCAGTTCTTC. As protein: CASLPGGHNEQFF.

The chain links TRBV7-9 to TRBJ2-1, with D tentatively TRBD1 (5 bases). The CDR3 covers 13 residues. V dropped 2 bases and J dropped 7 bases, with 9 bases sitting between them. The germline V gene has CDR1 SEHNR and CDR2 FQNEAQ (reference sequence). CDR3 protein: CASSLLGVNEQFF. The CDR3 nucleotides read TGTGCCAGCAGCTTATTAGGGGTAAATGAGCAGTTCTTC.

This rearrangement joins TRBV4-3 to TRBJ1-2; D not certain. The CDR3 extends over 15 amino acids. V was trimmed by 5 bases and J by 8 bases, leaving 21 bases between them. Germline CDR1 reads LGHNA; CDR2 reads YSLEER. This CDR3 reads CASSTKTAVPRGYTF. CDR3 DNA sequence: TGCGCCAGCAGCACCAAGACGGCGGTTCCTCGGGGCTACACCTTC.

The V and J genes are TRBV28 and TRBJ2-1; 9 bases agree with TRBD1. Germline V gene data show CDR1 as MDHEN and CDR2 as SYDVKM. The CDR3 is 17 residues long. The junction had 17 bases not matched to a gene; V was cut back by 6 bases and J by 8 bases. Here the CDR3 reads CASRYTAGTGITYEQFF. CDR3 nucleotide sequence: TGTGCCAGCAGGTATACCGCCGGGACAGGGATCACCTATGAGCAGTTCTTC.

The V and J genes are TRBV6-5 and TRBJ1-1; TRBD1 might be the D (6 bases). The ends were cut back, 4 bases at V and 11 bases at J, with 14 bases in the middle. CDR3 length: 12 amino acids. The germline V gene has CDR1 MNHEY and CDR2 SVGAGI. The CDR3 coding sequence is TGTGCCAGCAGTTGGTACGGGGGGCGGGCTTTCTTT. Amino acid sequence: CASSWYGGRAFF.

CDR3 DNA: TGCGCCAGCAGCCAAGATCAGAAAGGGGGACGGCGAAACACCGGGGAGCTGTTTTTT. As protein: CASSQDQKGGRRNTGELFF. V is TRBV4-1 and J is TRBJ2-2; tentative D call: TRBD1 (6 bases). Germline CDR1 reads MGHRA; CDR2 reads YSYEKL. The CDR3 loop spans 19 amino acids. V was shortened by 0 bases and J by 2 bases, with 19 bases between the two germline ends.

This clone was observed a handful of times. This chain links TRBV19 with TRBJ1-1; D remains unclear. Between the trimmed V and J ends, which lost 5 bases and 1 base, there was a span of 8 bases. Germline CDR1 reads LNHDA; CDR2 reads SQIVND (reference sequence). The CDR3 spans 13 residues. The CDR3 DNA is TGTGCCAGTAGTTCCCTCCCGAACACTGAAGCTTTCTTT. Amino acid sequence: CASSSLPNTEAFF.

Written as DNA, the CDR3 is TGCGCCAGCAGCCAAGGGGTGACGCCCCGGGGAGGTGAGCAGTTCTTC. This translates into CASSQGVTPRGGEQFF. The chain joins TRBV4-1 to TRBJ2-1, with D possibly TRBD2 on 6 matching bases. The CDR3 sequence is 16 residues long. V was shortened by 1 base and J by 9 bases, with 19 bases between the two germline ends. In germline, CDR1 is MGHRA, CDR2 YSYEKL.

This chain joins TRBV11-2 and TRBJ1-5; D perhaps matches TRBD1 (6 bases). The ends were cut back, 3 bases at V and 4 bases at J, with 10 bases in the middle. Germline-derived CDR1 and CDR2 are SGHAT and FQNNGV. The CDR3 length is 14 residues. The CDR3 loop reads CASSLGQANQPQHF. CDR3 in DNA: TGTGCCAGCAGCTTGGGACAAGCGAATCAGCCCCAGCATTTT.

This chain connects TRBV19 to TRBJ1-5, with a weak D call TRBD1 (6 bases). Per the germline V gene, CDR1 is LNHDA and CDR2 is SQIVND (reference sequence). The CDR3 runs 15 residues. V was trimmed by 5 bases and J by 5 bases, leaving 16 bases between them. The CDR3 loop is CASSALGRGDQPQHF. CDR3 nucleotide sequence: TGTGCCAGTAGTGCCCTAGGCAGGGGCGATCAGCCCCAGCATTTT.

This chain uses TRBV9 with TRBJ2-1, with 8 bases fitting TRBD1. V was clipped by 2 bases and J by 4 bases; unmatched bases: 5. Germline V gene sequence: CDR1 SGDLS, CDR2 YYNGEE. There are 15 residues in the CDR3. CDR3 nucleotide sequence: TGTGCCAGCAGCGTGCAGGGGGCGACATACAATGAGCAGTTCTTC. Protein: CASSVQGATYNEQFF.

This rearrangement joins TRBV14 to TRBJ2-7; D is possibly TRBD1 (5 bases). Germline CDR1 reads SGHDN; CDR2 reads FVKESK. This CDR3 is built from 13 residues. Deletions cut 2 bases from V and 6 bases from J, with 11 bases between. The CDR3 region has the DNA TGTGCCAGCAGCCAAAGGATAGGGGCCGAGCAGTACTTC. This encodes CASSQRIGAEQYF.

The rearrangement links TRBV18 to TRBJ2-1; D possibly corresponds to TRBD2 (5 bases). Germline CDR1 KGHSH, CDR2 LQKENI. V gave up 2 bases and J gave up 8 bases, with 13 bases separating them. The CDR3 has 14 amino acids. The CDR3 region is CASSPSRLRDEQFF. In DNA form, the CDR3 reads TGTGCCAGCTCACCATCCCGCTTGAGGGATGAGCAGTTCTTC.

The chain joins TRBV5-1 to TRBJ1-4, with D perhaps matching TRBD1 (6 bases). The V end lost 0 bases, the J end lost 6 bases, and 12 bases lay between the germline ends. This CDR3 contains 15 residues. Germline V gene lookup returns CDR1 SGHRS and CDR2 YFSETQ. CDR3 nucleotide sequence: TGCGCCAGCAGCTTGGCCGGGGGGGCCTATGAAAAACTGTTTTTT. It encodes CASSLAGGAYEKLFF.